A single sample is the source of the 13 T cell receptor beta chains below, sequenced in a study of beta chain features in type 1 diabetes. Overall study results and limits: TCRB CDR3s from Type 1 diabetes patients were moderately but significantly shorter in all four CD4+ subsets.

Reverse transcribing all isolated RNA meant expressed TCRB transcripts were sequenced. Produced via immunoSEQ multiplex PCR; TCRdb's table is partial and in-frame only. The repertoire consists of about 340,000 clones, with about 13% occurring once and the leading ten covering about 0.016%. Their target antigens are unknown. The sample taken for sequencing was naive CD4+ T cells from blood. The receptors stem from a woman under 30 with type 1 diabetes.

The chain links TRBV6-6 to TRBJ1-2, with TRBD1 matching 11 bases. With 0 bases clipped from V and 4 bases from J, the junction kept 4 bases outside the gene matches. Per the germline V gene, CDR1 is MNHNY and CDR2 is SVGAGI (reference sequence). The CDR3 consists of 16 residues. This CDR3 is CASSYSGTGGSYGYTF. The CDR3 DNA sequence: TGTGCCAGCAGTTACTCGGGGACAGGGGGTAGCTATGGCTACACCTTC.

This chain joins TRBV6-5 and TRBJ2-7; perhaps TRBD2 as D (6 bases). Trimming removed 6 bases at V and 3 bases at J, with 15 bases between. Germline loops: CDR1 MNHEY, CDR2 SVGAGI. CDR3 size: 14 residues. CDR3 coding DNA: TGTGCCAGCAGCACCGGGGACTTCAACTACGAGCAGTACTTC. Translated: CASSTGDFNYEQYF.

This clone has just a few counts. J is TRBJ2-7 and V is TRBV18; a weak D match, TRBD2 (6 bases). This CDR3 has 13 residues. V gave up 6 bases and J gave up 6 bases, with 15 bases separating them. CDR1 is KGHSH, CDR2 LQKENI, per germline. CDR3 sequence reads: CASSPLGGGEQYF. CDR3 in DNA: TGTGCCAGCTCGCCCCTCGGGGGTGGCGAGCAGTACTTC.

The chain employs TRBV6-5 and TRBJ1-1, with 7 bases aligning to TRBD1. CDR3 length equals 13 residues. The V segment lost 0 bases and the J segment 10 bases; nucleotides outside the gene matches: 5. CDR1 is MNHEY and CDR2 is SVGAGI in the germline V gene. CDR3 coding DNA: TGTGCCAGCAGTTACTCGACAGGGCAGGGAGCTTTCTTT. It encodes CASSYSTGQGAFF.

This clone has at least ten counts. This chain connects TRBV19 to TRBJ1-1; maybe TRBD1 (5 bases). V lost 10 bases, J lost 0 bases, and 9 bases lay in between. The germline V gene encodes CDR1 LNHDA and CDR2 SQIVND (reference sequence). This CDR3 has 12 residues. CDR3 region: CATRTLNTEAFF. Here the CDR3 DNA reads TGTGCCACTCGGACACTGAACACTGAAGCTTTCTTT.

This clone was observed a handful of times. CDR3 sequence reads: CASSGQPNQPQHF. The CDR3 DNA is TGTGCCAGCAGTGGACAGCCTAATCAGCCCCAGCATTTT. The chain employs TRBV2 and TRBJ1-5; TRBD1 might be the D (5 bases). This CDR3 is built from 13 residues. In germline, CDR1 is SNHLY, CDR2 FYNNEI. V was cut by 4 bases and J by 4 bases, with 8 bases left in between.

This clone has a handful of counts. V and J are TRBV13 and TRBJ2-3, with D maybe TRBD2 (5 bases). Per germline, CDR1 PRHDT and CDR2 FYEKMQ (reference sequence). The V gene lost 6 bases and the J gene lost 3 bases, with 10 bases spanning the gap. This CDR3 region has 13 residues. For the CDR3, the DNA is TGTGCCAGCAGTGGGATAGCGACAGATACGCAGTATTTT. Its translation: CASSGIATDTQYF.

The V gene is TRBV11-2, the J gene TRBJ2-5; 7 bases agree with TRBD2. Trimming removed 5 bases from V and 5 bases from J; junction bases left unmatched: 11. This CDR3 comprises 15 residues. Looked up from germline, CDR1 is SGHAT and CDR2 is FQNNGV. Written as DNA, the CDR3 is TGTGCCAGCAGCCCACGGGAGGCGAGGTGGGAGACCCAGTACTTC. It codes for CASSPREARWETQYF.

This clone occurred a few times. The gene calls are TRBV6-6 and TRBJ2-6; TRBD2 might be the D (5 bases). The V end lost 5 bases, the J end lost 2 bases, and 13 bases lay between the germline ends. CDR3 size: 16 residues. Germline lookup yields CDR1 MNHNY and CDR2 SVGAGI (reference sequence). The CDR3 loop is CASSRVDGTGANVLTF. The CDR3 nucleotides are TGTGCCAGCAGTAGGGTAGACGGGACTGGGGCCAACGTCCTGACTTTC.

This clone was seen a handful of times. The rearrangement uses TRBV29-1 and TRBJ1-4, with D uncertain. The V end lost 0 bases, the J end lost 7 bases, and 6 bases lay between the germline ends. Germline CDR1 reads SQVTM; CDR2 reads ANQGSEA. The CDR3 has 12 amino acids. The CDR3 reads CSVEDRVEKLFF. CDR3 DNA: TGCAGCGTTGAAGATCGGGTTGAAAAACTGTTTTTT.

V and J are TRBV2 and TRBJ1-2; 7 bases match TRBD1. This CDR3 region has 14 residues. The germline V gene encodes CDR1 SNHLY and CDR2 FYNNEI. Trimming at V came to 6 bases and at J to 3 bases, leaving 7 bases not matched to a gene. The CDR3: CASRINRGDYGYTF. CDR3 DNA: TGTGCCAGCAGGATTAACAGGGGAGACTATGGCTACACCTTC.

This clone was seen a few times. The V gene is TRBV2, the J gene TRBJ2-2; possibly TRBD2 for D (6 bases). Germline lookup yields CDR1 SNHLY and CDR2 FYNNEI. The V end lost 8 bases, the J end lost 1 base, and 11 bases lay between the germline ends. CDR3 length: 14 residues. The CDR3 is CASGGFGNTGELFF. The CDR3 bases are TGTGCCAGCGGGGGGTTTGGGAACACCGGGGAGCTGTTTTTT. The full variable domain, completed using reference TRBV2 and TRBJ2-2, is EPEVTQTPSHQVTQMGQEVILRCVPISNHLYFYWYRQILGQKVEFLVSFYNNEISEKSEIFDDQFSVERPDGSNFTLKIRSTKLEDSAMYFCASGGFGNTGELFFGEGSRLTVL.

The CDR3 here is CASSPNLQGPEAFF. The CDR3 DNA reads as TGTGCCAGCTCACCCAATCTACAGGGGCCTGAAGCTTTCTTT. This chain joins TRBV18 and TRBJ1-1; 7 nucleotides line up with TRBD1. Losses at the gene ends were 3 bases for V and 6 bases for J; bases not matched to a gene: 7. Germline loops: CDR1 KGHSH, CDR2 LQKENI. The CDR3 consists of 14 residues.